The 28 T cell receptor beta chains reported below all come from one sample, sequenced in a study of low-dose radiotherapy and immunotherapy resistance in tumors. The time point is: after trial treatment. The treatment was: LDRT plus nivolumab, ipilimumab, low-dose cyclophosphamide and aspirin (RACIN trial). Alpha- and beta-chain coverage of first-strand cDNA came from TRAV- and TRBV-specific primers. A constant-region primer paired with the V-primer adapter amplified TCRs over about 20 PCR cycles. Via MiXCR, TCRdb re-called the reads, giving one row per CDR3 protein. The data hold approximately 100,000 distinct CDR3 sequences, with around 21% observed a single time. The source material was PBMCs, sampled after low-dose radiotherapy plus immunotherapy. The receptors shown here come from a male donor with prostate cancer.

This clonotype has a count of ten or more. The CDR3 protein is CASSLGVQSTDTQYF. CDR3 in DNA: TGTGCCAGCAGCTTAGGTGTACAGAGCACAGATACGCAGTATTTT. This rearrangement joins TRBV7-9 to TRBJ2-3; no reliable D call. Germline V gives CDR1 SEHNR, CDR2 FQNEAQ (reference sequence). The length of the CDR3 is 15 residues. V was cut by 1 base and J by 0 bases, with 8 bases left in between.

There are a few counts of this clonotype. This chain joins TRBV2 and TRBJ1-4; D is undetermined. Germline V gene lookup returns CDR1 SNHLY and CDR2 FYNNEI. This CDR3 has 13 amino acids. V shed 3 bases and J shed 8 bases, with 10 bases lying between them. The CDR3 here is CASSDQTYEKLFF. The CDR3 bases are TGTGCCAGCAGTGATCAGACCTACGAAAAACTGTTTTTT. Together with reference TRBV2 and TRBJ1-4, the CDR3 gives the full variable domain: EPEVTQTPSHQVTQMGQEVILRCVPISNHLYFYWYRQILGQKVEFLVSFYNNEISEKSEIFDDQFSVERPDGSNFTLKIRSTKLEDSAMYFCASSDQTYEKLFFGSGTQLSVL.

The V gene is TRBV7-6, the J gene TRBJ1-2; tentatively, D is TRBD1 (6 bases). The germline V and J ends were trimmed by 1 base and 4 bases, with 16 bases remaining between them. The CDR3 length is 16 residues. Germline CDR1 reads SGHVS; CDR2 reads FNYEAQ. This CDR3 reads CASSLDRGPLSYGYTF. For the CDR3, the DNA is TGTGCCAGCAGCTTAGACCGGGGGCCTCTTAGCTATGGCTACACCTTC.

This sequence joins TRBV7-9 and TRBJ2-1; 11 positions match TRBD2. The CDR3 length is 19 residues. The V gene's germline CDR1 is SEHNR and CDR2 FQNEAQ (reference sequence). Trimming cost V 2 bases and J 0 bases; bases outside gene matches: 9. CDR3 DNA: TGTGCCAGCAGCTTACTGGGTCTAGCGGGGGGAAGCTCCTACAATGAGCAGTTCTTC. Translation: CASSLLGLAGGSSYNEQFF.

In its sample, this clonotype was seen many times. The V gene is TRBV28, the J gene TRBJ2-1; D is ambiguous. Germline V CDR1 and CDR2: MDHEN, SYDVKM. Trimming took off 6 bases at V and 0 bases at J, with 12 bases between the two ends. The length of the CDR3 is 15 residues. CDR3 bases: TGTGCCAGCAGCCCCAAGCCCAGCTCCTACAATGAGCAGTTCTTC. It encodes CASSPKPSSYNEQFF.

In this sample, this clonotype turned up a few times. This rearrangement joins TRBV6-5 to TRBJ2-5, with D maybe TRBD1 (5 bases). V was clipped by 6 bases and J by 2 bases, with 7 bases between them. Per germline, CDR1 MNHEY and CDR2 SVGAGI. There are 12 residues in the CDR3. The CDR3, as DNA: TGTGCCAGCAGGGACACGCAAGAGACCCAGTACTTC. Its translation is CASRDTQETQYF.

This clonotype appeared a few times. This chain joins TRBV27 and TRBJ2-7; D unresolved. Trimming pared 2 bases from V and 2 bases from J, leaving 7 bases between. From germline, CDR1 is MNHEY and CDR2 SMNVEV (reference sequence). This CDR3 has 13 residues. CDR3 nucleotides: TGTGCCAGCAGTTTAAAGTCCCCCTACGAGCAGTACTTC. Its translation: CASSLKSPYEQYF.

V usage is TRBV6-1 and J usage is TRBJ2-5; 11 nucleotides align to TRBD2. Germline assignment: CDR1 MNHNS and CDR2 SASEGT. The CDR3 sequence is 16 residues long. With 0 bases clipped from V and 4 bases from J, the junction kept 4 bases outside the gene matches. The DNA for the CDR3 is TGTGCCAGCAGTGAAGCTAGCGGGGGGGCCGGAGAGACCCAGTACTTC. This sequence encodes CASSEASGGAGETQYF.

This clonotype was recorded many times. The rearrangement uses TRBV12-3 or TRBV12-4 and TRBJ2-5, with D possibly being TRBD1 or TRBD2 (6 bases each). The length of the CDR3 is 13 residues. V lost 6 bases and J lost 4, with 12 bases in between. CDR3 loop: CASSLTGAETQYF. In DNA form, the CDR3 reads TGTGCCAGCAGCCTAACGGGGGCAGAGACCCAGTACTTC.

This clonotype appeared many times. The chain uses TRBV12-3 or TRBV12-4 and TRBJ2-1; a weak D match, TRBD2 (6 bases). This CDR3 is built from 16 residues. Trimming pared 2 bases from V and 9 bases from J, leaving 20 bases between. CDR3 nucleotides: TGTGCCAGCAGTTTAAGGGGACTCGGGCTCGCTAGTGAGCAGTTCTTC. Protein sequence: CASSLRGLGLASEQFF.

This clonotype was recorded at least ten times. An end of the junction does not agree with germline; a read error may underlie this. The rearrangement joins TRBV5-5 to TRBJ2-2; a weak D match, TRBD1 (5 bases). Germline values: CDR1 SGHKS, CDR2 YYEKEE (reference sequence). The CDR3 is made up of 15 amino acids. The CDR3 here is CASSPNRPNTGELFF. In DNA, the CDR3 is TGCGCCAGCAGCCCAAACAGGCCGAACACCGGGGAGCTGTTTTTT.

As for this clonotype: A far larger clone is just one base off, so this is likely a read error. This chain uses TRBV13 with TRBJ2-1; perhaps D is TRBD1 or TRBD2 (5 bases each). Germline V gene lookup returns CDR1 PRHDT and CDR2 FYEKMQ (reference sequence). The CDR3 sequence is 14 residues long. The CDR3: CVSSTRDDHNEQFF. The CDR3 nucleotides are TGTGTCAGCAGCACCCGGGACGACCACAATGAGCAGTTCTTC.

Note on this clonotype: Only one base separates this from a far larger clonotype, so it likely reflects a read error. The chain has TRBV6-1 and TRBJ2-7, with D perhaps matching TRBD1 (6 bases). This CDR3 is built from 15 residues. The germline gives CDR1 MNHNS, CDR2 SASEGT. The germline V and J ends were trimmed by 1 base and 7 bases, with 17 bases remaining between them. CDR3 amino acids: CASSEEDSSYNEQYF. CDR3 DNA: TGTGCCAGCAGTGAAGAGGACAGCTCCTACAATGAGCAGTACTTC.

Ten or more counts support this clonotype. The chain recombines TRBV7-2 with TRBJ1-4; D is unresolved. Germline values: CDR1 SGHTA, CDR2 FQGNSA. The V end lost 6 bases, the J end lost 2 bases, and 10 bases lay between the germline ends. The CDR3 runs 14 residues. CDR3 DNA sequence: TGTGCCAGCAGGCAAGCGGCGACTAATGAAAAACTGTTTTTT. It encodes CASRQAATNEKLFF.

The table lists this clonotype with many counts. The chain has TRBV29-1 and TRBJ2-2; 10 bases agree with TRBD1. Unmatched junction bases numbered 11, after V lost 6 bases and J lost 7 bases. The CDR3 spans 15 residues. Germline V lookup: CDR1 SQVTM, CDR2 ANQGSEA. CDR3 bases: TGCAGCGTCAAGGCGCCGGGACAGGGGAGCGGGGAGCTGTTTTTT. This gives the protein CSVKAPGQGSGELFF.

This clonotype was seen repeatedly, ten times or more. This chain connects TRBV6-5 to TRBJ2-2; 10 bases align to TRBD1. In germline, CDR1 is MNHEY, CDR2 SVGAGI. The CDR3 loop spans 15 amino acids. Trimming at V came to 10 bases and at J to 4 bases, leaving 9 bases not matched to a gene. The CDR3 bases are TGTGCCACCGAATCGACAGGGGGCCTCACCGGGGAGCTGTTTTTT. It encodes CATESTGGLTGELFF.

This clonotype occurred many times. The V gene is TRBV29-1, the J gene TRBJ2-6; D unresolved. Per germline, CDR1 SQVTM and CDR2 ANQGSEA. The V gene lost 1 base and the J gene lost 0 bases, with 7 bases spanning the gap. The CDR3 runs 15 residues. CDR3 DNA: TGCAGCGTTGAAGGCCCTTTCTCTGGGGCCAACGTCCTGACTTTC. Translating it yields CSVEGPFSGANVLTF.

This clonotype was counted a single time. V and J are TRBV30 and TRBJ2-5; D is possibly TRBD1 (7 bases). Germline V CDR1 and CDR2: GTSNPN, SVGIG (reference sequence). Trimming shortened V by 6 bases and J by 5 bases, and 13 bases separated the two germline ends. The CDR3 totals 12 residues. CDR3 coding DNA: TGTGCCTGTGACCCAGGGGGGGAGACCCAGTACTTC. Amino acid sequence: CACDPGGETQYF.

This clonotype was counted a few times. This chain links TRBV28 with TRBJ2-6; D not resolved. Germline values: CDR1 MDHEN, CDR2 SYDVKM. V was clipped by 6 bases and J by 4 bases, with 13 bases between them. This CDR3 has 15 residues. The CDR3 sequence is CASSRARMGANVLTF. The CDR3 DNA sequence: TGTGCCAGCAGCCGAGCTAGGATGGGGGCCAACGTCCTGACTTTC. Together with reference TRBV28 and TRBJ2-6, the CDR3 gives the full variable domain: DVKVTQSSRYLVKRTGEKVFLECVQDMDHENMFWYRQDPGLGLRLIYFSYDVKMKEKGDIPEGYSVSREKKERFSLILESASTNQTSMYLCASSRARMGANVLTFGAGSRLTVL.

This clonotype was recorded at least ten times. J is TRBJ2-1 and V is TRBV27, with D perhaps matching TRBD2 (5 bases). CDR1 MNHEY and CDR2 SMNVEV come from the germline V gene (reference sequence). This CDR3 has 13 amino acids. V was shortened by 2 bases and J by 3 bases, with 5 bases between the two germline ends. CDR3 bases: TGTGCCAGCAGTTTAGACTACTACAATGAGCAGTTCTTC. It yields the protein CASSLDYYNEQFF.

Remarks on this clonotype: A far more abundant clone sits one base away, making this likely a read error. The rearrangement links TRBV13 to TRBJ1-2; weak D call: TRBD1 (6 bases). V shed 8 bases and J shed 6 bases, with 19 bases lying between them. CDR3 size: 14 residues. Germline CDR1 reads PRHDT; CDR2 reads FYEKMQ (reference sequence). CDR3 loop: CASAPWGAHDGYTF. The DNA of the CDR3 is TGTGCCAGCGCCCCGTGGGGGGCCCACGATGGCTACACCTTC.

Only a few counts were recorded for this clonotype. This chain links TRBV11-2 with TRBJ1-2; TRBD1 is a possible D gene (6 bases). Germline V lookup: CDR1 SGHAT, CDR2 FQNNGV. This CDR3 comprises 13 residues. Trimming shortened V by 5 bases and J by 5 bases, and 12 bases separated the two germline ends. The CDR3 nucleotides are TGTGCCAGCAGCCAAGGACAGCCATATGGCTACACCTTC. It is translated as CASSQGQPYGYTF.

This clonotype has a count of ten or more. V and J are TRBV6-4 and TRBJ2-3, with 9 nucleotides matching TRBD2. The V gene's germline CDR1 is MRHNA and CDR2 SNTAGT. With 0 bases clipped from V and 6 bases from J, the junction kept 7 bases outside the gene matches. CDR3 length: 16 amino acids. The CDR3 protein is CASSDSCGGAGDTQYF. The CDR3 nucleotides read TGTGCCAGCAGTGACTCTTGCGGGGGGGCTGGGGATACGCAGTATTTT.

The table lists this clonotype with many counts. V is TRBV5-5 and J is TRBJ2-5, with D maybe TRBD1 (6 bases). This CDR3 is 15 amino acids long. Trimming shortened V by 4 bases and J by 2 bases, and 15 bases separated the two germline ends. Germline V CDR1 and CDR2: SGHKS, YYEKEE (reference sequence). The CDR3 sequence is CASSPQGNYQETQYF. The CDR3 DNA sequence: TGTGCCAGCAGCCCCCAGGGGAATTATCAAGAGACCCAGTACTTC.

There are many counts of this clonotype. J is TRBJ2-7 and V is TRBV3-1; D may be TRBD2 (6 bases). V was trimmed by 3 bases and J by 6 bases, leaving 15 bases between them. Germline assignment: CDR1 LGHDT and CDR2 YNNKEL (reference sequence). The CDR3 is 14 residues long. CDR3 sequence: CASSHIKGGLEQYF. The CDR3 region has the DNA TGTGCCAGCAGCCACATCAAGGGAGGCCTCGAGCAGTACTTC.

Comments on this clonotype: It is likely a read error: a sequence one base away is far more abundant. The J gene is TRBJ1-1, the V gene TRBV5-3; D is perhaps TRBD1 (6 bases). TRBV5-3 is labeled an ORF, and its function is uncertain. The CDR3 runs 14 residues. CDR3 sequence: CVSSLGAANTEAFF. DNA of the CDR3: TGTGTCAGCAGCTTGGGGGCGGCGAACACTGAAGCTTTCTTT.

In its sample, this clonotype was seen many times. This chain links TRBV20-1 with TRBJ2-3; D perhaps matches TRBD1 (8 bases). CDR1 is DFQATT and CDR2 is SNEGSKA in the germline V gene (reference sequence). V lost 4 bases and J lost 5, with 22 bases in between. This CDR3 comprises 16 residues. CDR3 DNA: TGCAGTGCTACAATCCCAAACAGGGGGGGAGGAGATACGCAGTATTTT. Translation: CSATIPNRGGGDTQYF.

Concerning this clonotype itself: Given a far larger clone just one base away, this is likely a sequencing read error. J is TRBJ2-5 and V is TRBV5-5; 9 bases line up with TRBD2. The J segment lost 11 bases and the V segment lost 4 bases, leaving 21 bases of the junction unmatched. The germline gives CDR1 SGHKS, CDR2 YYEKEE (reference sequence). The CDR3 extends over 17 amino acids. CDR3 amino acids: CASSRAGASGEGNEQYF. CDR3 sequence (DNA): TGTGCCAGCAGCCGGGCCGGAGCTAGCGGGGAGGGAAATGAGCAGTACTTC.